This record covers a single T cell receptor (beta chain). The antigen is undetermined. This sample stems from a study of OX40 agonist ivuxolimab in advanced cancers. Across the whole study: In three patients, partial responses were observed, one with hepatocellular carcinoma and two with cutaneous melanoma. The study, taken as a whole, reports: The mean number of expanded clones was higher in CD8+ T cells than in CD4+. Among patients with partial responses at 0.1-3.0 mg/kg, clonal expansion was among the lowest.

Blood got drawn at baseline, again on cycle 4 day 1, and then on cycle 7 day 1. The CDR3 sequence is 13 residues long. V lost 5 bases, J lost 5 bases, and 12 bases lay in between. CDR1 and CDR2 (germline): SSHAT, FNYEAQ (reference sequence). The data were produced by immunoSEQ multiplex PCR, yet TCRdb's version contains in-frame clones alone and is incomplete. The table has roughly 60,000 clones, roughly 86% seen once; the top ten hold under 4.5%. This receptor was obtained from an adult with an advanced solid tumor such as melanoma, head and neck, liver or kidney cancer. The chain has TRBV7-7 and TRBJ1-2; no reliable D call. The material sequenced was CD4+ or CD8+ T cells sorted from blood, taken in a trial of the OX40 agonist ivuxolimab. The DNA for the CDR3 is TGTGCCAGCAGCCTCGGGAGATCTTATGGCTACACCTTC. It encodes CASSLGRSYGYTF.